This record looks at one T cell receptor (beta chain) sequence and its context. What it binds is unknown. TCR beta rearrangements were amplified from peripheral blood genomic DNA. This entry belongs to a study of T cell repertoires in aging, cancer and after chemotherapy. On the study more broadly: Donor ages fell into six groups from 30 or younger up to 70 or older. Pre- and post-chemotherapy samples were paired from glioblastoma patients treated with temozolomide-based therapy.

Study-wide points: Age-matched healthy donors had significantly more diverse, less clonal blood TCR repertoires than untreated cancer patients.

Per the germline V gene, CDR1 is MDHEN and CDR2 is SYDVKM. This CDR3 comprises 16 residues. V was pared by 7 bases and J by 0 bases, with 15 bases between. Rearranged V-D-J TRB sequences were amplified with a mixed TRB-A/B primer pool. TCRdb re-derived calls from the multiplex PCR reads in MiXCR, one entry per CDR3 protein. The sample includes 20,000 or so distinct CDR3 sequences, approximately 40% of them seen just once. The sequenced material came from blood. The rearrangement uses TRBV28 and TRBJ2-2, with TRBD1 as a possible D gene (8 bases). This TCR derives from a human donor with a solid tumor. CDR3 region: CASITGGATNTGELFF. CDR3 DNA sequence: TGTGCCAGCATCACAGGGGGGGCTACGAACACCGGGGAGCTGTTTTTT.